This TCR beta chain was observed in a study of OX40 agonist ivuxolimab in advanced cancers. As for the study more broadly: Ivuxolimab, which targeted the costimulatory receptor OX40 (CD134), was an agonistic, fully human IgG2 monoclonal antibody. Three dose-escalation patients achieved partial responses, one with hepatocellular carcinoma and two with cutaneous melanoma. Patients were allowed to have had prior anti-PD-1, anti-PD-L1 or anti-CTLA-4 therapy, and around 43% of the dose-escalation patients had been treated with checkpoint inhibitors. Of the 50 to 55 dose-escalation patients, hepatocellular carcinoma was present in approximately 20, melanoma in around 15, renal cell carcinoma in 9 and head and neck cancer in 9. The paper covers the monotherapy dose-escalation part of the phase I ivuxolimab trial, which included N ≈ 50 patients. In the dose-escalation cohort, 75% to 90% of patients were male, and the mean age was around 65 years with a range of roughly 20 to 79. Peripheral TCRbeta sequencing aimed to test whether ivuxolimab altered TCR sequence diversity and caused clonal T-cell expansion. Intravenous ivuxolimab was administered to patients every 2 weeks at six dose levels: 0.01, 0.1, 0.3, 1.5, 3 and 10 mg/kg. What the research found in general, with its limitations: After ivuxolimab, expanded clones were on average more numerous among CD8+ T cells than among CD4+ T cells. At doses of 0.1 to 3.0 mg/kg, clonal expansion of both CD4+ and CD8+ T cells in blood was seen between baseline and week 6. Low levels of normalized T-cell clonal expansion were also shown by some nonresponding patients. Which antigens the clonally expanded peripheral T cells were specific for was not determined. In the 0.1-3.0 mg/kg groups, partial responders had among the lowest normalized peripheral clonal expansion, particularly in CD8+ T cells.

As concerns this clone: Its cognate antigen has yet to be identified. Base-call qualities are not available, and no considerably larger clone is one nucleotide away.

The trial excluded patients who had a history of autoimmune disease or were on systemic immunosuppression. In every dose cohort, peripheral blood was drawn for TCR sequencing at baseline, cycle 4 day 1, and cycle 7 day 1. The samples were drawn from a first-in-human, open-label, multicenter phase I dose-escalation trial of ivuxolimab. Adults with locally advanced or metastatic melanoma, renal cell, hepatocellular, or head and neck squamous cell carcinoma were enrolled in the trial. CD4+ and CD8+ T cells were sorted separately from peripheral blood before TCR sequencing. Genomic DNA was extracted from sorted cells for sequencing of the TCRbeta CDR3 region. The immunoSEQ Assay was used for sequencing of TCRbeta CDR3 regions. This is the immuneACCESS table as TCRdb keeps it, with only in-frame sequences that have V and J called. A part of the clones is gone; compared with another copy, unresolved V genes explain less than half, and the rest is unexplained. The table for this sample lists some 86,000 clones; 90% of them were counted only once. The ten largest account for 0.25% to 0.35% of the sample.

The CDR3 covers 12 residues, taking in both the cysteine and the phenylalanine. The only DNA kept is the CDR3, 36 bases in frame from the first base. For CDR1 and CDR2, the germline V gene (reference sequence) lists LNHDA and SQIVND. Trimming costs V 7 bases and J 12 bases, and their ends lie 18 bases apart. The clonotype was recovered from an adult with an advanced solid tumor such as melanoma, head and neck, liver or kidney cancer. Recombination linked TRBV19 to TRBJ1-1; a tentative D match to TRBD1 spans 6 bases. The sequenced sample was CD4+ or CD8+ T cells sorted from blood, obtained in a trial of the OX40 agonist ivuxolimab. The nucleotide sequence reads TGTGCCAGTAAGCCGACACAGGGTTTACCTTTCTTT. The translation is CASKPTQGLPFF. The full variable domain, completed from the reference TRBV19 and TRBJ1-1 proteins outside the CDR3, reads DGGITQSPKYLFRKEGQNVTLSCEQNLNHDAMYWYRQDPGQGLRLIYYSQIVNDFQKGDIAEGYSVSREKKESFPLTVTSAQKNPTAFYLCASKPTQGLPFFGQGTRLTVV.